This T cell receptor (beta chain) was documented in a study of shared clonotypes between healthy human individuals. Trimming took off 3 bases at V and 5 bases at J, with 6 bases between the two ends. Germline CDR1 reads ENHRY; CDR2 reads SYGVKD. The CDR3 loop spans 12 amino acids. Details on this clone: The same CDR3 arises from other DNA sequences in this sample as well.

Deep-level running was used for the assay. Profiled with immunoSEQ multiplex PCR; TCRdb holds only in-frame clones, not every one. Among about 2 million clones listed, 95% were seen once. Sequences were obtained from naive CD4+ T cells sorted from blood. Subset given: CD45RA+ positively selected. The TCR comes from a man younger than 35 in good health. The rearrangement joins TRBV10-3 to TRBJ2-3; maybe TRBD1 (6 bases). The CDR3 spells CAISDRGDTQYF. The CDR3 DNA sequence: TGTGCCATCAGTGACAGGGGAGATACGCAGTATTTT.